The rows below give T cell receptor beta chains drawn from one sample of a study of cytomegalovirus exposure and HLA in healthy donors. Sequencing was performed with immunoSEQ multiplex PCR; in TCRdb, only in-frame clones are kept and a portion is missing. The table includes about 310,000 clones, 88% detected once. The source material was PBMCs. The receptors here all came from a man younger than 40 in good health and CMV-seronegative. Each CDR3 is given with its conserved first and last residue. Each record gives: J gene, D gene, clone size, V gene, CDR3 length, CDR3 protein, CDR3 DNA. The D gene is left open where the match is weak. Where a row states a size, it is once, few, many or the class of an expanded clone; other rows omit it.

J: TRBJ1-2; D: -; size: -; V: TRBV7-2; length: 15; CDR3: CASSLLSTANYGYTF; DNA: TGTGCCAGCAGCCTCTTGTCGACAGCTAACTATGGCTACACCTTC
J: TRBJ1-1; D: TRBD1; size: -; V: TRBV25-1; length: 15; CDR3: CASSDRGQGRTEAFF; DNA: TGTGCCAGCAGTGACCGGGGACAGGGGAGGACTGAAGCTTTCTTT
J: TRBJ1-1; D: -; size: -; V: TRBV5-6; length: 15; CDR3: CASSFLDGGNTEAFF; DNA: TGTGCCAGCAGCTTTCTAGACGGGGGGAACACTGAAGCTTTCTTT
J: TRBJ2-7; D: TRBD1; size: once; V: TRBV15; length: 18; CDR3: CATSKGTGIRSGSYEQYF; DNA: TGTGCCACCAGCAAAGGGACAGGTATTCGATCGGGGTCCTACGAGCAGTACTTC
J: TRBJ2-5; D: TRBD2; size: -; V: TRBV5-4; length: 16; CDR3: CASSLVPSGGAETQYF; DNA: TGTGCCAGCAGCTTGGTTCCTAGCGGGGGGGCTGAGACCCAGTACTTC
J: TRBJ2-5; D: -; size: -; V: TRBV18; length: 14; CDR3: CASSQQRGFETQYF; DNA: TGTGCCAGCTCACAACAGAGAGGGTTCGAGACCCAGTACTTC
J: TRBJ2-5; D: -; size: once; V: TRBV19; length: 18; CDR3: CASSPRGTFRTLQETQYF; DNA: TGTGCCAGTAGTCCCCGAGGGACTTTCAGGACGTTGCAAGAGACCCAGTACTTC
J: TRBJ2-7; D: TRBD1; size: -; V: TRBV5-1; length: 15; CDR3: CASSLNTGDVYEQYF; DNA: TGCGCCAGCAGCTTGAATACAGGGGATGTCTACGAGCAGTACTTC
J: TRBJ2-4; D: -; size: -; V: TRBV27; length: 18; CDR3: CASSPRVGSYGAKNIQYF; DNA: TGTGCCAGCAGTCCACGGGTCGGCAGTTATGGGGCCAAAAACATTCAGTACTTC
J: TRBJ2-1; D: TRBD1; size: -; V: TRBV19; length: 16; CDR3: CASSVGGQGAFNEQFF; DNA: TGTGCCAGTAGTGTGGGAGGACAGGGGGCATTCAATGAGCAGTTCTTC
J: TRBJ1-6; D: -; size: -; V: TRBV30; length: 13; CDR3: CAWSTRGDSPLHF; DNA: TGTGCCTGGAGTACAAGGGGCGATTCACCCCTCCACTTT
J: TRBJ2-1; D: -; size: -; V: TRBV5-5; length: 14; CDR3: CASSLPVSGSEQFF; DNA: TGTGCCAGCAGCTTGCCCGTATCGGGTAGTGAGCAGTTCTTC
J: TRBJ2-5; D: -; size: -; V: TRBV18; length: 13; CDR3: CASSRAGLETQYF; DNA: TGTGCCAGCTCACGGGCGGGGTTGGAGACCCAGTACTTC
J: TRBJ1-2; D: TRBD1; size: once; V: TRBV15; length: 15; CDR3: CATSREDRGNYGYTF; DNA: TGTGCCACCAGCAGAGAGGACAGGGGAAACTATGGCTACACCTTC
J: TRBJ2-1; D: -; size: -; V: TRBV14; length: 12; CDR3: CASSQVADEQFF; DNA: TGTGCCAGCAGCCAAGTGGCCGATGAGCAGTTCTTC
J: TRBJ1-2; D: -; size: -; V: TRBV5-1; length: 16; CDR3: CASSRDSNAGGYGYTF; DNA: TGCGCCAGCAGCCGGGACTCTAATGCGGGGGGCTATGGCTACACCTTC
J: TRBJ2-7; D: -; size: -; V: TRBV27; length: 11; CDR3: CASSFGGEQYF; DNA: TGTGCCAGCAGTTTCGGGGGCGAGCAGTACTTC
J: TRBJ2-7; D: -; size: -; V: TRBV5-1; length: 17; CDR3: CASSLVWVPGKAYEQYF; DNA: TGCGCCAGCAGCTTGGTATGGGTTCCAGGAAAAGCCTACGAGCAGTACTTC
J: TRBJ1-5; D: -; size: -; V: TRBV4-3; length: 13; CDR3: CASSQGRVEPQHF; DNA: TGCGCCAGCAGCCAAGGCAGGGTTGAGCCCCAGCATTTT
J: TRBJ2-3; D: -; size: -; V: TRBV2; length: 16; CDR3: CASSEDAGASTDTQYF; DNA: TGTGCCAGCAGTGAAGACGCAGGGGCAAGCACAGATACGCAGTATTTT
J: TRBJ1-5; D: -; size: -; V: TRBV7-2; length: 15; CDR3: CASSLERAPNQPQHF; DNA: TGTGCCAGCAGCTTAGAGCGGGCACCTAATCAGCCCCAGCATTTT
J: TRBJ2-2; D: -; size: -; V: TRBV11-2; length: 14; CDR3: CASRNTRVTGELFF; DNA: TGTGCCAGCAGAAATACCAGGGTAACCGGGGAGCTGTTTTTT
J: TRBJ1-6; D: TRBD1; size: -; V: TRBV19; length: 14; CDR3: CASSKTDRGRPLHF; DNA: TGTGCCAGTAGTAAAACGGACAGGGGGCGACCCCTCCACTTT
J: TRBJ2-7; D: -; size: -; V: TRBV14; length: 13; CDR3: CASSRIQVGEQYF; DNA: TGTGCCAGCAGCCGAATACAGGTCGGCGAGCAGTACTTC
J: TRBJ1-5; D: -; size: -; V: TRBV12-5; length: 13; CDR3: CASGLAPSGPQHF; DNA: TGTGCTAGTGGTTTGGCCCCTTCGGGGCCCCAGCATTTT
J: TRBJ2-3; D: TRBD1; size: -; V: TRBV25-1; length: 17; CDR3: CASSGPQDRGLSDTQYF; DNA: TGTGCCAGCAGTGGTCCCCAGGACAGGGGGCTTTCAGATACGCAGTATTTT
J: TRBJ1-3; D: -; size: -; V: TRBV2; length: 14; CDR3: CASSETGSGNTIYF; DNA: TGTGCCAGCAGTGAAACAGGGTCCGGAAACACCATATATTTT
J: TRBJ2-3; D: TRBD2; size: -; V: TRBV6-4; length: 15; CDR3: CASSGTSGGTDTQYF; DNA: TGTGCCAGCAGTGGAACTAGCGGGGGGACAGATACGCAGTATTTT
J: TRBJ2-7; D: TRBD2; size: once; V: TRBV4-2; length: 16; CDR3: CASSPSTRGGSYEQYF; DNA: TGTGCCAGCAGCCCCTCAACGCGGGGGGGATCCTACGAGCAGTACTTC
J: TRBJ2-7; D: -; size: few; V: TRBV11-2; length: 15; CDR3: CASSPEGGISYEQYF; DNA: TGTGCCAGCAGCCCCGAAGGAGGTATCTCCTACGAGCAGTACTTC
J: TRBJ2-2; D: TRBD2; size: -; V: TRBV19; length: 14; CDR3: CASLGTKLTGELFF; DNA: TGTGCCAGCCTTGGGACTAAACTTACCGGGGAGCTGTTTTTT
J: TRBJ1-5; D: TRBD1; size: -; V: TRBV19; length: 14; CDR3: CASRNNRGLQPQHF; DNA: TGTGCCAGTAGGAATAACAGGGGGCTTCAGCCCCAGCATTTT
J: TRBJ2-2; D: -; size: -; V: TRBV5-6; length: 13; CDR3: CASSSGSTGELFF; DNA: TGTGCCAGCAGCTCCGGGAGTACCGGGGAGCTGTTTTTT
J: TRBJ1-1; D: -; size: -; V: TRBV16; length: 14; CDR3: CASRREARNTEAFF; DNA: TGTGCCAGCAGACGCGAGGCACGAAACACTGAAGCTTTCTTT
J: TRBJ2-5; D: TRBD1; size: -; V: TRBV5-5; length: 15; CDR3: CASSLGGQGAKTQYF; DNA: TGTGCCAGCAGCTTGGGAGGACAGGGGGCTAAGACCCAGTACTTC
J: TRBJ2-1; D: -; size: -; V: TRBV7-2; length: 13; CDR3: CASSPRLVNEQFF; DNA: TGTGCCAGCAGCCCCCGACTAGTCAATGAGCAGTTCTTC
J: TRBJ1-1; D: -; size: -; V: TRBV6-1; length: 10; CDR3: CASSWLDYRF; DNA: TGTGCCAGCAGCTGGTTGGACTACCGTTTT
J: TRBJ1-1; D: TRBD1; size: -; V: TRBV7-7; length: 15; CDR3: CASSPFIGGSAEAFF; DNA: TGTGCCAGCAGCCCCTTCATAGGGGGCAGCGCTGAAGCTTTCTTT
J: TRBJ1-3; D: -; size: -; V: TRBV11-2; length: 15; CDR3: CASSPGGNSGNTIYF; DNA: TGTGCCAGCAGCCCGGGGGGAAACTCTGGAAACACCATATATTTT
J: TRBJ2-1; D: TRBD2; size: -; V: TRBV4-2; length: 17; CDR3: CASSQDPGTSGHNEQFF; DNA: TGTGCCAGCAGCCAAGATCCCGGGACTAGCGGCCACAATGAGCAGTTCTTC
J: TRBJ2-7; D: -; size: -; V: TRBV9; length: 13; CDR3: CASSEGSGYEQYF; DNA: TGTGCCAGCAGCGAGGGGAGCGGGTACGAGCAGTACTTC
J: TRBJ2-1; D: TRBD2; size: -; V: TRBV6-5; length: 15; CDR3: CASRNSGGGYNEQFF; DNA: TGTGCCAGCAGGAATAGCGGGGGAGGTTACAATGAGCAGTTCTTC
J: TRBJ1-1; D: -; size: few; V: TRBV7-7; length: 13; CDR3: CASSLDLNTEAFF; DNA: TGTGCCAGCAGCTTAGACTTGAACACTGAAGCTTTCTTT
J: TRBJ1-4; D: TRBD1; size: -; V: TRBV12-5; length: 16; CDR3: CASGLVLGTGNEKLFF; DNA: TGTGCTAGTGGTTTGGTATTAGGGACAGGTAATGAAAAACTGTTTTTT
J: TRBJ1-2; D: -; size: -; V: TRBV5-6; length: 13; CDR3: CASSTLVAYGYTF; DNA: TGTGCCAGCAGTACCTTAGTAGCCTATGGCTACACCTTC
J: TRBJ1-2; D: -; size: -; V: TRBV6-6; length: 16; CDR3: CASSYPSRSGHYGYTF; DNA: TGTGCCAGCAGTTACCCCAGTAGGAGCGGACACTATGGCTACACCTTC
J: TRBJ2-3; D: -; size: -; V: TRBV6-1; length: 15; CDR3: CASSEPFTGVDTQYF; DNA: TGTGCCAGCAGTGAACCGTTTACGGGAGTAGATACGCAGTATTTT
J: TRBJ2-1; D: -; size: -; V: TRBV5-1; length: 16; CDR3: CASSLDPAGAKNEQFF; DNA: TGCGCCAGCAGCTTGGACCCAGCGGGCGCTAAGAATGAGCAGTTCTTC
J: TRBJ2-7; D: TRBD2; size: -; V: TRBV27; length: 14; CDR3: CASSLRGGEREQYF; DNA: TGTGCCAGCAGTTTACGGGGGGGAGAAAGGGAGCAGTACTTC
J: TRBJ1-1; D: -; size: -; V: TRBV6-5; length: 11; CDR3: CASSLGVEAFF; DNA: TGTGCCAGCAGTCTAGGTGTTGAAGCTTTCTTT
J: TRBJ1-2; D: -; size: -; V: TRBV5-1; length: 14; CDR3: CASSPGQVNYGYTF; DNA: TGCGCCAGCAGCCCAGGCCAGGTGAACTATGGCTACACCTTC
J: TRBJ2-5; D: -; size: -; V: TRBV9; length: 15; CDR3: CASSAYAGIQETQYF; DNA: TGTGCCAGCAGCGCTTACGCGGGGATCCAAGAGACCCAGTACTTC
J: TRBJ1-3; D: -; size: -; V: TRBV5-1; length: 13; CDR3: CASKEISGNTIYF; DNA: TGCGCCAGCAAGGAGATCTCTGGAAACACCATATATTTT
J: TRBJ2-7; D: -; size: once; V: TRBV2; length: 14; CDR3: CATQEWANSYEQYF; DNA: TGTGCCACTCAAGAGTGGGCCAACTCCTACGAGCAGTACTTC
J: TRBJ2-3; D: TRBD2; size: once; V: TRBV6-5; length: 14; CDR3: CASGLAGGTDTQYF; DNA: TGTGCCAGCGGGCTAGCGGGGGGCACAGATACGCAGTATTTT
J: TRBJ1-3; D: TRBD1; size: -; V: TRBV2; length: 16; CDR3: CASSADRKDSGNTIYF; DNA: TGTGCCAGCAGTGCGGACAGGAAAGACTCTGGAAACACCATATATTTT
J: TRBJ2-5; D: -; size: -; V: TRBV6-5; length: 13; CDR3: CASSLNPRQTQYF; DNA: TGTGCCAGCAGTTTGAATCCGCGGCAGACCCAGTACTTC
J: TRBJ1-6; D: TRBD1; size: -; V: TRBV2; length: 15; CDR3: CASSERDRAVSPLHF; DNA: TGTGCCAGCAGCGAACGGGACAGGGCGGTTTCACCCCTCCACTTT
J: TRBJ1-1; D: -; size: -; V: TRBV10-3; length: 17; CDR3: CAISEPYRERVDTEAFF; DNA: TGTGCCATCAGTGAGCCGTACAGGGAACGGGTGGACACTGAAGCTTTCTTT